The rows below give T cell receptor beta chains drawn from one sample of a study of glioma-infiltrating T cells. From the multiplex PCR reads, TCRdb called clonotypes with MiXCR, one entry per CDR3 protein. Of approximately 90,000 distinct CDR3 sequences listed, around a quarter are singletons. Sequenced: glioma tissue, nonneoplastic brain tissue, or PBMCs (not recorded which). These receptors all stem from a human donor with low-grade glioma or glioblastoma, undergoing nonglioma brain surgery, or in good health (not recorded which). Both conserved end residues are part of each CDR3. A D gene is named only where the DNA matches it firmly. For some rows the clone size is stated as once, few or many, or as a class when expanded; others skip it.

v_call,j_call,clone_size,d_call,cdr3_nt,cdr3_aa
TRBV11-2,TRBJ2-7,many,.,TGTGCCAGCAGCTCCCACCAAGAGGACGAGCAGTACTTC,CASSSHQEDEQYF
TRBV25-1,TRBJ1-5,many,.,TGTGCCAGCAGTGTTCGGTATAGCAATCAGCCCCAGCATTTT,CASSVRYSNQPQHF
TRBV6-1,TRBJ2-1,.,.,TGTGCCAGCAGTGAAGTGTGGGGGGAATACGATGAGCAGTTCTTC,CASSEVWGEYDEQFF
TRBV19,TRBJ1-5,.,TRBD1,TGTGCCAGTATTATTTGGGCCGGGACAGGAAATCAGCCCCAGCATTTT,CASIIWAGTGNQPQHF
TRBV18,TRBJ2-7,many,TRBD1,TGTGCCAGCTCACACAGGGGCGACTACGAGCAGTACTTC,CASSHRGDYEQYF
TRBV29-1,TRBJ1-1,many,.,TGCAGCGTTTTGAGGGCGACTGAAGCTTTCTTT,CSVLRATEAFF
TRBV25-1,TRBJ1-2,many,TRBD1,TGTGCCAGCAGTGAAGAACAGGGGGGTGTCTATGGCTACACCTTC,CASSEEQGGVYGYTF
TRBV18,TRBJ1-6,many,.,TGTGCCACCTCTGGAGCAGCTAATTCACCCCTCCACTTT,CATSGAANSPLHF
TRBV28,TRBJ1-5,many,.,TGTGCCAGCAGGCCAGGGTTATTAGGGGTGAGCAATCAGCCCCAGCATTTT,CASRPGLLGVSNQPQHF
TRBV29-1,TRBJ1-1,few,.,TGCAGCGTTGATGTCTCGGGGATGAACACTGAAGCTTTCTTT,CSVDVSGMNTEAFF
TRBV20-1,TRBJ2-1,many,TRBD1,TGCAGTGCTTCTCGGACAGGGGGGAATGAGCAGTTCTTC,CSASRTGGNEQFF
TRBV10-3,TRBJ1-1,many,TRBD1,TGTGCCATCAGTGAGCCAGGGGGCTTCGCTGAAGCTTTCTTT,CAISEPGGFAEAFF
TRBV3-1,TRBJ2-2,few,.,TGTGCCAGCAGCCAAGTAGGGAACACCGGGGAGCTGTTTTTT,CASSQVGNTGELFF
TRBV6-1,TRBJ1-2,many,.,TGTGCCAGCAGTGGACAGACACTTTATGGCTACACCTTC,CASSGQTLYGYTF
TRBV18,TRBJ2-3,few,TRBD1,TGTGCCAGCTCGCCCGGACAGGGAGGCATGGATACGCAGTATTTT,CASSPGQGGMDTQYF
TRBV4-1,TRBJ1-2,many,TRBD1,TGCGCCAGCAGCCTGGAACAGGGGTTTAACTATGGCTACACCTTC,CASSLEQGFNYGYTF
TRBV7-9,TRBJ2-1,many,TRBD1,TGTGCCAGCACCAGCTTACAGGGGCCCCCACACGATGAGCAGTTCTTC,CASTSLQGPPHDEQFF
TRBV12-3/TRBV12-4,TRBJ2-3,few,.,TGTGCCAGCAGTCCCCCGGCCCGTGGGGGGACAGATACGCAGTATTTT,CASSPPARGGTDTQYF
TRBV10-3,TRBJ2-1,many,.,TGTGCCATCAGTGCTCCGTGGGCAGGTAAATCTGAGCAGTTCTTC,CAISAPWAGKSEQFF
TRBV11-2,TRBJ2-3,.,TRBD2,TGTGCCAGCAGCTCCCCCAGGGGAGCGGGAGAGGATACGCAGTATTTT,CASSSPRGAGEDTQYF
TRBV2,TRBJ2-6,.,.,TGTGCCAGCAGTGGCCTGCGAGTAGCTGGGGCCAACGTCCTGACTTTC,CASSGLRVAGANVLTF
TRBV28,TRBJ2-4,many,.,TGTGCCAGCACCCTCGGGACAACTTGGGAGCAAGCCAAAAACATTCAGTACTTC,CASTLGTTWEQAKNIQYF
TRBV5-1,TRBJ2-3,many,TRBD2,TGCGCCAGCAGCTTGCCGGGACTAGCGGGGGGCACAGATACGCAGTATTTT,CASSLPGLAGGTDTQYF
TRBV5-1,TRBJ2-7,.,.,TGCGCCAGCAGCCCCCTTGGCCCTTCCTACGAGCAGTACTTC,CASSPLGPSYEQYF
TRBV20-1,TRBJ2-1,medium-sized,.,TGCAGTGCTAGCGCGGAGATCTCCTACAATGAGCAGTTCTTC,CSASAEISYNEQFF
TRBV20-1,TRBJ1-2,many,TRBD1,TGCAGTGCTAGCACCGGGACAGATTTGAGCTACACCTTC,CSASTGTDLSYTF
TRBV6-1,TRBJ2-7,many,.,TGTGCCAGCAGTGACCGCACCGAGCAGTACTTC,CASSDRTEQYF
TRBV15,TRBJ2-7,once,.,TGTGCCACCAGCAGAGACAGGGACTACGAGCAGTACTTC,CATSRDRDYEQYF
TRBV20-1,TRBJ2-7,many,TRBD2,TGCAGTGCTAGGAGCGGGAGTCTCAACGAGCAGTACTTC,CSARSGSLNEQYF
TRBV20-1,TRBJ2-1,many,TRBD2,TGCAGTGCTAGCGCTAGCGGGATTTCCAATGAGCAGTTCTTC,CSASASGISNEQFF
TRBV6-2/TRBV6-3,TRBJ1-1,once,.,TGTGCCGCCTTTTGGGAAACTGAAGCTTTCTTT,CAAFWETEAFF
TRBV7-2,TRBJ2-2,many,.,TGTGCCAGCAGCCGGGACTTTAACACCGGGGAGCTGTTTTTT,CASSRDFNTGELFF
TRBV20-1,TRBJ1-4,many,.,TGCAGTGCTAGAGGGTCCTGGGGCAGCGGATGGGAAAAACTGTTTTTT,CSARGSWGSGWEKLFF
TRBV20-1,TRBJ1-5,.,.,TGCAGTGCTTCGTGGCGGGTCAATCAGCCCCAGCATTTT,CSASWRVNQPQHF
TRBV9,TRBJ1-1,.,TRBD1,TGTGCCAGCAGCCCTCGGACAGGGCCGGCCACTGAAGCTTTCTTT,CASSPRTGPATEAFF
TRBV6-6,TRBJ1-2,many,.,TGTGCCAGCAGTTACCCCGACAGGTTCCGAGGCTACACCTTC,CASSYPDRFRGYTF
TRBV18,TRBJ2-5,many,.,TGTGCCAGCTCATCCCAACAAGAGACCCAGTACTTC,CASSSQQETQYF
TRBV11-2,TRBJ1-4,.,TRBD1,TGTGCCAGCAGCTCCTATTCTACAGGGGCGTATGAAAAACTGTTTTTT,CASSSYSTGAYEKLFF
TRBV20-1,TRBJ2-3,many,.,TGCAGTGCCCCTGGGGGTCCCTCAGGCACAGATACGCAGTATTTT,CSAPGGPSGTDTQYF
TRBV19,TRBJ2-3,many,.,TGTGCCAGTAGCCGGGACGTCCAACTAGCTGGGGATACGCAGTATTTT,CASSRDVQLAGDTQYF
TRBV5-1,TRBJ2-3,few,.,TGCGCCAGCAGCTTGCCCCATTTCAGCGGGAAGGGGGCAGATACGCAGTATTTT,CASSLPHFSGKGADTQYF
TRBV7-2,TRBJ2-5,many,.,TGTGCCAGCAGCTTATTGGGGAATCAAGAGACCCAGTACTTC,CASSLLGNQETQYF
TRBV18,TRBJ2-3,.,.,TGTGCCAGCTCGAGGGGGAGCACAGATACGCAGTATTTT,CASSRGSTDTQYF
TRBV5-4,TRBJ2-1,.,.,TGTGCCAGCAGCTTAGCGGGGGCAGGGGGCAGTGAGCAGTTCTTC,CASSLAGAGGSEQFF
TRBV5-6,TRBJ1-2,.,.,TGTGCCAGCAGCCGAGACAGAAACTATGGCTACGCCTTC,CASSRDRNYGYAF
TRBV29-1,TRBJ2-3,few,.,TGCAGCTTCAAGGACTCAGTCCCAGATACGCAGTATTTT,CSFKDSVPDTQYF
TRBV20-1,TRBJ1-5,many,.,TGCAGTGCTAGTGGGCGACCTAGACACGTTAGCAATCAGCCCCAGCATTTT,CSASGRPRHVSNQPQHF
TRBV19,TRBJ2-3,.,.,TGTGCCAGTAGAAATAGAGGCGGCACAGATACGCAGTATTTT,CASRNRGGTDTQYF
TRBV20-1,TRBJ2-1,many,TRBD2,TGCAGTGCTAGCCGGTTGGGACTAGCGGGGGACAATGAGCAGTTCTTC,CSASRLGLAGDNEQFF
TRBV19,TRBJ2-1,few,TRBD2,TGTGCCAGTAGTATGCGTAGTCCCCTAGCGGGGGGGCGAATCAATGAGCAGTTCTTC,CASSMRSPLAGGRINEQFF
TRBV5-1,TRBJ1-1,many,.,TGCGCCAGCAGCGCCCCGGCTACTTTGAACACTGAAGCTTTCTTT,CASSAPATLNTEAFF
TRBV7-2,TRBJ2-1,many,.,TGTGCCAGCAGAATCGGGGGAAGACGGAATGAGCAGTTCTTC,CASRIGGRRNEQFF
TRBV6-5,TRBJ1-3,many,.,TGTGCCAGCAGTTACTCTGCTGGAAACACCATATATTTT,CASSYSAGNTIYF
TRBV18,TRBJ1-1,many,.,TGTGCCAGCTCACTCGCGGGGGCCATGAACACTGAAGCTTTCTTT,CASSLAGAMNTEAFF